This T cell receptor (beta chain) derives from a study of blood T cell repertoires in COVID-19. V was clipped by 9 bases and J by 1 base, with 12 bases between them. Per the germline V gene, CDR1 is ENHRY and CDR2 is SYGVKD. The CDR3 totals 13 residues. Some clones are missing from TCRdb's copy, which holds only in-frame ones; the method was immunoSEQ multiplex PCR. This sample has 270,000 or so clones, with approximately 83% found just once. Worth noting for this clone: The sample contains more than one DNA sequence encoding this CDR3.

Input material: peripheral blood. The clonotype comes from a woman aged 50 to 60 who had recovered from COVID-19. The chain carries TRBV10-3 and TRBJ1-1, with a weak D call TRBD1 (6 bases). CDR3 sequence (DNA): TGTGCCATAAAGACAGGAGAGAACACTGAAGCTTTCTTT. Its translation is CAIKTGENTEAFF.